This T cell receptor (beta chain) was retrieved from a study of blood T cell repertoires in COVID-19. As for the study in general: The United States, Italy and Spain were the sources of the acute and convalescent COVID-19 samples. In each case, the material was cDNA or gDNA derived from T cells, B-cell-depleted T cells, or PBMCs.

In the study's own analysis: Amplifying reference gene primers gave estimates of nucleated cell counts. TCRdb's copy holds only in-frame clones and misses some; the assay was immunoSEQ multiplex PCR. V and J calls and clone size come straight from that table; D and trimming were deduced from the DNA. This sample has about 92,000 clones, with around 84% found just once. This TCR was sampled from a man at least 80 years old with acute or convalescent COVID-19. Input material: peripheral blood.

This CDR3 is CSASKGTGAPEAFF. The CDR3 region has the DNA TGCAGTGCTAGTAAAGGGACAGGGGCGCCTGAAGCTTTCTTT. V is TRBV20-1 and J is TRBJ1-1; 10 nucleotides align to TRBD1. Losses at the gene ends were 3 bases for V and 6 bases for J; bases not matched to a gene: 7. The germline gives CDR1 DFQATT, CDR2 SNEGSKA (reference sequence). CDR3 length: 14 amino acids.